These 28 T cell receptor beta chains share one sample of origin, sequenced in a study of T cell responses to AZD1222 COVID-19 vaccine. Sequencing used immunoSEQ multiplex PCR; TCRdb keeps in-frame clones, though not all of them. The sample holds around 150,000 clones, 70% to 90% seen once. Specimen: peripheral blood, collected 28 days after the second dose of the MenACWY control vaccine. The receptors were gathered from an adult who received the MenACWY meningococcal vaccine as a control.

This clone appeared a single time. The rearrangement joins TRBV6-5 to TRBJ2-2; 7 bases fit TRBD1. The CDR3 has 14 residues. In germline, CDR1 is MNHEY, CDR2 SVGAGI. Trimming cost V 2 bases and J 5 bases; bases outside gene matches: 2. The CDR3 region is CASSYRGRTGELFF. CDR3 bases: TGTGCCAGCAGTTACAGGGGGCGGACCGGGGAGCTGTTTTTT.

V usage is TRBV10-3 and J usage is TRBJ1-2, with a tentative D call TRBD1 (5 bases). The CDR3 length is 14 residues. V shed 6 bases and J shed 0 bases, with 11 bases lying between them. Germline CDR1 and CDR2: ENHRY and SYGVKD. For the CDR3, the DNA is TGTGCCATCAGAGGGACGTCTGCTAACTATGGCTACACCTTC. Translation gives CAIRGTSANYGYTF.

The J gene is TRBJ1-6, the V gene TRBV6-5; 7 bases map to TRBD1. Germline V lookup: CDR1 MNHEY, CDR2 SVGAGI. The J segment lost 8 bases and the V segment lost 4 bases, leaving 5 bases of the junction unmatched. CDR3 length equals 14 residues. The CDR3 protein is CASSLAGTDSPLHF. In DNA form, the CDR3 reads TGTGCCAGCAGTTTGGCCGGGACAGATTCACCCCTCCACTTT.

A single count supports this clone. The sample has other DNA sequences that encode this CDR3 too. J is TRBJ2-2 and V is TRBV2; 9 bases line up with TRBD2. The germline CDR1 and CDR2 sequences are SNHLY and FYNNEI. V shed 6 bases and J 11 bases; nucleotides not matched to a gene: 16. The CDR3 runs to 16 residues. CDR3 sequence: CASRGIAGDAGGELFF. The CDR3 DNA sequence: TGTGCCAGCAGGGGGATAGCGGGAGATGCTGGCGGAGAGCTGTTTTTT.

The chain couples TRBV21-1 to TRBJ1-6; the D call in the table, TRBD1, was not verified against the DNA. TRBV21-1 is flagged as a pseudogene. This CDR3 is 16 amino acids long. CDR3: CASSLGTAFYNSPLHF. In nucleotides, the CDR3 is TGTGCCAGCAGCTTAGGGACAGCTTTCTATAATTCACCCCTCCACTTT.

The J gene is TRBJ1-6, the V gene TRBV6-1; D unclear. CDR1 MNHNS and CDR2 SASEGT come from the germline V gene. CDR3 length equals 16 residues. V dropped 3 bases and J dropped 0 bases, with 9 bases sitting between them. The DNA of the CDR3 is TGTGCCAGCAGTGATCGGGGAGGCTCCTATAATTCACCCCTCCACTTT. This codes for CASSDRGGSYNSPLHF.

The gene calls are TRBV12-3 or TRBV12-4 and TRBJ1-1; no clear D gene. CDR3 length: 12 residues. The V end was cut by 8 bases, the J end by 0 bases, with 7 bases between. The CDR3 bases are TGTGCCAGCCGGGAGATGAACACTGAAGCTTTCTTT. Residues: CASREMNTEAFF.

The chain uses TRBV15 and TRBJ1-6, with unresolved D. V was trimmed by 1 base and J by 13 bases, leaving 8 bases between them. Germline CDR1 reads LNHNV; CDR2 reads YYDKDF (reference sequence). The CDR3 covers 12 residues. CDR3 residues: CATSRGRTPLHF. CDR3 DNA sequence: TGTGCCACCAGCAGAGGAAGGACGCCCCTCCACTTT.

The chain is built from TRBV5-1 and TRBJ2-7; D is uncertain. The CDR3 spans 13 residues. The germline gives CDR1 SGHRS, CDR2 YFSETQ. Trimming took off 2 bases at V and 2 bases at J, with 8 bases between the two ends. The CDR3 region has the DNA TGCGCCAGCAGCTTACTCGGAGCCTACGAGCAGTACTTC. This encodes CASSLLGAYEQYF. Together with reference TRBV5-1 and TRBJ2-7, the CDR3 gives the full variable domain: KAGVTQTPRYLIKTRGQQVTLSCSPISGHRSVSWYQQTPGQGLQFLFEYFSETQRNKGNFPGRFSGRQFSNSRSEMNVSTLELGDSALYLCASSLLGAYEQYFGPGTRLTVT.

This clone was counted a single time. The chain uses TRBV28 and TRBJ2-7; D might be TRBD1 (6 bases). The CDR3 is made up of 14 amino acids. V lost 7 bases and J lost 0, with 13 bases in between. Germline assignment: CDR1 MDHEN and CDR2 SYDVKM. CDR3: CASNKGGSSYEQYF. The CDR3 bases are TGTGCCAGCAACAAAGGGGGATCCTCCTACGAGCAGTACTTC.

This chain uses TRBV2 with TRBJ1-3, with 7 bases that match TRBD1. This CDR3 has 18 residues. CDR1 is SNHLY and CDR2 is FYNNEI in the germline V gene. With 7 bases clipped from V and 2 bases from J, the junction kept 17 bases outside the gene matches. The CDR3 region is CASNFYLIPGGAGNTIYF. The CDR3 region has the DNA TGTGCCAGCAATTTCTACCTAATACCAGGGGGAGCTGGAAACACCATATATTTT. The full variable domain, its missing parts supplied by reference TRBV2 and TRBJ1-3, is EPEVTQTPSHQVTQMGQEVILRCVPISNHLYFYWYRQILGQKVEFLVSFYNNEISEKSEIFDDQFSVERPDGSNFTLKIRSTKLEDSAMYFCASNFYLIPGGAGNTIYFGEGSWLTVV.

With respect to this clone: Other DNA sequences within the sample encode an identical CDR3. The CDR3 reads CASSNGFTGGYGYTF. The CDR3 DNA follows: TGTGCCAGCAGCAACGGGTTTACCGGCGGATATGGCTACACCTTC. The chain uses TRBV9 and TRBJ1-2; D gene uncertain. This CDR3 comprises 15 residues. V was trimmed by 4 bases and J by 5 bases, leaving 18 bases between them. Germline values: CDR1 SGDLS, CDR2 YYNGEE.

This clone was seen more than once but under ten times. The CDR3 DNA follows: TGTGCCTGGGGATCAGAGAACACTGAAGCTTTCTTT. Its protein product is CAWGSENTEAFF. The V call is TRBV30, the J call TRBJ1-1; the D is unclear. The CDR3 has 12 amino acids. V was pared by 5 bases and J by 1 base, with 8 bases between. Germline V gene sequence: CDR1 GTSNPN, CDR2 SVGIG (reference sequence).

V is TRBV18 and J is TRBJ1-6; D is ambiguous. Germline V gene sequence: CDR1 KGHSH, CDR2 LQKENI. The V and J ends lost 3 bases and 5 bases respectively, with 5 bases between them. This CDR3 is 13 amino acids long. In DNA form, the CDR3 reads TGTGCCAGCTCACCGTTTGATAATTCACCCCTCCACTTT. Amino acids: CASSPFDNSPLHF.

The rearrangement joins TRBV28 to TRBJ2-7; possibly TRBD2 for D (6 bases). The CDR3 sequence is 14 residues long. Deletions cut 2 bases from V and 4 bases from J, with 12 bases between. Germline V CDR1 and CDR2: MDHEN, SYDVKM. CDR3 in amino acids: CASSLGGKFYEQYV. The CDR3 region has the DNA TGTGCCAGCAGTTTAGGAGGGAAGTTTTACGAGCAGTACGTC.

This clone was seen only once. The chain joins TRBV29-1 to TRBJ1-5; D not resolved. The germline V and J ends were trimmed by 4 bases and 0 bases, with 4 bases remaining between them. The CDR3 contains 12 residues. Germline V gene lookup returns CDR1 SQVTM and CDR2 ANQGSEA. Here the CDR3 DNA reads TGCAGCGTTGGGGCTAGCAATCAGCCCCAGCATTTT. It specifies CSVGASNQPQHF.

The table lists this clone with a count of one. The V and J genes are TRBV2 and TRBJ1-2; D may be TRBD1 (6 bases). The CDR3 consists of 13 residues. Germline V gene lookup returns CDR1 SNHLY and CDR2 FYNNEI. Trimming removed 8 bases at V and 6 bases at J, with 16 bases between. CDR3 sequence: CASQGTYVHGYTF. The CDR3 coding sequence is TGTGCCAGCCAGGGGACTTACGTCCATGGCTACACCTTC. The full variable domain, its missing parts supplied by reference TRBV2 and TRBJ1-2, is EPEVTQTPSHQVTQMGQEVILRCVPISNHLYFYWYRQILGQKVEFLVSFYNNEISEKSEIFDDQFSVERPDGSNFTLKIRSTKLEDSAMYFCASQGTYVHGYTFGSGTRLTVV.

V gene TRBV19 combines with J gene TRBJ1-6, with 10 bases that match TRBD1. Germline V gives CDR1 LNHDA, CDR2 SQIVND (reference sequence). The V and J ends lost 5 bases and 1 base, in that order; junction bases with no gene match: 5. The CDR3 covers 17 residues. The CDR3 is CASSGDRGSSYNSPLHF. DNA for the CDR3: TGTGCCAGTAGTGGGGACAGGGGAAGTTCCTATAATTCACCCCTCCACTTT.

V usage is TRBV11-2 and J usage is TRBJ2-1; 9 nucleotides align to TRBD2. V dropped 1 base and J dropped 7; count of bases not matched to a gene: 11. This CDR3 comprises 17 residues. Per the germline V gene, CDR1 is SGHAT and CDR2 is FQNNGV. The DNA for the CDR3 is TGTGCCAGCAGCTTAGCACTACCAGGCGGGAGGGTTAATGAGCAGTTCTTC. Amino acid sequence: CASSLALPGGRVNEQFF.

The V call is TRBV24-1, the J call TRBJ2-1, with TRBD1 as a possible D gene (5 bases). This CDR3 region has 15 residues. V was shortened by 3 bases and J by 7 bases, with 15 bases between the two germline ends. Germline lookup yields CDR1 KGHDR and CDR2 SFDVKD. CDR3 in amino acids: CATSDPTQGKNEQFF. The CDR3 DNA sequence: TGTGCCACCAGTGATCCCACCCAGGGAAAGAATGAGCAGTTCTTC.

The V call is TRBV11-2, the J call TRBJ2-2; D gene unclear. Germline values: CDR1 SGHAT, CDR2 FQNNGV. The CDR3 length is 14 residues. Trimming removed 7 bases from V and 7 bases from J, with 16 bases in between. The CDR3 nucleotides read TGTGCCAGCATCTCCTCCTGGGTAGGCGGGGAGCTGTTTTTT. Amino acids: CASISSWVGGELFF.

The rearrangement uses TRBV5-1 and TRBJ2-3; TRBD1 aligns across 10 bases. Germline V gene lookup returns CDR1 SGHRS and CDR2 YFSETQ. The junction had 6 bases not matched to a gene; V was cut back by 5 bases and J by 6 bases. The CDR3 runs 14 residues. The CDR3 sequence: CASSWDRGSDTQYF. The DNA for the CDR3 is TGCGCCAGCAGTTGGGACAGGGGTTCGGATACGCAGTATTTT.

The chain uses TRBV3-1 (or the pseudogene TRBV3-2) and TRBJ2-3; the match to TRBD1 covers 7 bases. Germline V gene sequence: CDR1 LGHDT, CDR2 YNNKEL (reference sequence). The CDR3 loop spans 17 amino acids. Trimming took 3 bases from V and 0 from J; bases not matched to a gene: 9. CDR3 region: CASSHNIQGSSTDTQYF. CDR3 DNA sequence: TGTGCCAGCAGCCACAATATACAGGGGAGTAGCACAGATACGCAGTATTTT.

The CDR3 spells CASSKGRLGYTF. CDR3 sequence (DNA): TGTGCCAGCAGCAAAGGGCGTCTGGGCTACACCTTC. The chain joins TRBV21-1 to TRBJ1-2. TRBV21-1 is a listed pseudogene. The length of the CDR3 is 12 residues.

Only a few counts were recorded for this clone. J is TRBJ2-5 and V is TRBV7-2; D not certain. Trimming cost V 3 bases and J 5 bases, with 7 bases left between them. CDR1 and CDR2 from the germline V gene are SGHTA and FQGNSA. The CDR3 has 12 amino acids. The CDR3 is CASSFNWETQYF. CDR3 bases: TGTGCCAGCAGCTTCAACTGGGAGACCCAGTACTTC.

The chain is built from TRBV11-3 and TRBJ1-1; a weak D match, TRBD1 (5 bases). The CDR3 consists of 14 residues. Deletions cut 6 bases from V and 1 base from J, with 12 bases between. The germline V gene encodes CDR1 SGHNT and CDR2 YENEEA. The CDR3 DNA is TGTGCCAGCAGTTCAGGGCCGCGGAACACTGAAGCTTTCTTT. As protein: CASSSGPRNTEAFF.

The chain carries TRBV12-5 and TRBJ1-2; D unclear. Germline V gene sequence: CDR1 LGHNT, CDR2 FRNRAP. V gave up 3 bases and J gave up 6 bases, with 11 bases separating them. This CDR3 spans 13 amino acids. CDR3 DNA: TGTGCTAGTGGTTTTGGGTTTTCTCATGGCTACACCTTC. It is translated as CASGFGFSHGYTF. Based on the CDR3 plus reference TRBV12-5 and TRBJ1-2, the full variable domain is DARVTQTPRHKVTEMGQEVTMRCQPILGHNTVFWYRQTMMQGLELLAYFRNRAPLDDSGMPKDRFSAEMPDATLATLKIQPSEPRDSAVYFCASGFGFSHGYTFGSGTRLTVV.

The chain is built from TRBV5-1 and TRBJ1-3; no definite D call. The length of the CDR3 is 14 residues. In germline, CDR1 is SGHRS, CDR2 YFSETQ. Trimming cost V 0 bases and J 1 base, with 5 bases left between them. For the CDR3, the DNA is TGCGCCAGCAGCTTGGGGGCTTCTGGAAACACCATATATTTT. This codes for CASSLGASGNTIYF.